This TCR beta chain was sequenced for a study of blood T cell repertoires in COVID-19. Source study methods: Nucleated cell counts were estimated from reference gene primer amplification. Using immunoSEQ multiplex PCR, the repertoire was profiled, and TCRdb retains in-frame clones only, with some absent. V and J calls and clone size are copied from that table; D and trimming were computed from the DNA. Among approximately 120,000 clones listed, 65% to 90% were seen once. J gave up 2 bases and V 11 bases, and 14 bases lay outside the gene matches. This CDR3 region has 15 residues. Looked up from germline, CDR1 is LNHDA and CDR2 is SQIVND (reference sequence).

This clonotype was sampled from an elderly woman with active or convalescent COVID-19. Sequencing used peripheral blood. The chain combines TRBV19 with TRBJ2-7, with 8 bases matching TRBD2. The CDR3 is CASSMAGGGTYEQYF. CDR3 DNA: TGTGCCTCGAGTATGGCGGGGGGCGGGACCTACGAGCAGTACTTC. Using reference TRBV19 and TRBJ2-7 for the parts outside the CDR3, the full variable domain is DGGITQSPKYLFRKEGQNVTLSCEQNLNHDAMYWYRQDPGQGLRLIYYSQIVNDFQKGDIAEGYSVSREKKESFPLTVTSAQKNPTAFYLCASSMAGGGTYEQYFGPGTRLTVT.